These 9 T cell receptor beta chains were sequenced from one sample in a study of blood T cell repertoires in COVID-19. TCRdb's copy holds only in-frame clones and misses some; the assay was immunoSEQ multiplex PCR. This sample yields fewer than 350,000 clones, of which roughly 87% are seen a single time; around 4% belongs to the top ten. The sample was peripheral blood. These receptor sequences come from an older woman with COVID-19, enrolled during active disease.

This clone has only a few counts. This rearrangement joins TRBV5-1 to TRBJ2-3, with 8 bases aligning to TRBD1. V dropped 0 bases and J dropped 5; count of bases not matched to a gene: 11. The germline V gene has CDR1 SGHRS and CDR2 YFSETQ. The CDR3 is 17 amino acids. The CDR3, as DNA: TGCGCCAGCAGCTTGGCTAAGATGACAGGGGCCGGAGATACGCAGTATTTT. Its translation is CASSLAKMTGAGDTQYF.

CDR3 DNA: TGTGCCAGTAAGAGTAGTTGGGGCCCAATGAACACTGAAGCTTTCTTT. Amino acid sequence: CASKSSWGPMNTEAFF. The chain couples TRBV19 to TRBJ1-1; D perhaps matches TRBD1 (5 bases). The CDR3 length is 16 residues. V lost 7 bases, J lost 0 bases, and 18 bases lay in between. Per germline, CDR1 LNHDA and CDR2 SQIVND (reference sequence).

The rearrangement joins TRBV18 to TRBJ2-7; D is undetermined. CDR1 is KGHSH and CDR2 is LQKENI in the germline V gene. V lost 3 bases and J 6 bases, leaving 9 bases between the germline ends. The CDR3 sequence is 12 residues long. DNA for the CDR3: TGTGCCAGCTCACCGGGCGTCGGCGAGCAGTACTTC. Residues: CASSPGVGEQYF. Supplemented by reference TRBV18 and TRBJ2-7, the full variable domain reads NAGVMQNPRHLVRRRGQEARLRCSPMKGHSHVYWYRQLPEEGLKFMVYLQKENIIDESGMPKERFSAEFPKEGPSILRIQQVVRGDSAAYFCASSPGVGEQYFGPGTRLTVT.

The chain links TRBV5-1 to TRBJ2-5; D gene unclear. Trimming shortened V by 5 bases and J by 5 bases, and 7 bases separated the two germline ends. Germline CDR1 is SGHRS and CDR2 is YFSETQ. The CDR3 contains 11 residues. CDR3 in DNA: TGCGCCAGCAGAAGAGATGAGACCCAGTACTTC. Its translation is CASRRDETQYF.

The J gene is TRBJ1-4, the V gene TRBV11-2; tentative D call: TRBD1 (5 bases). The CDR3 runs 14 residues. CDR1 and CDR2 (germline): SGHAT, FQNNGV. V was cut by 5 bases and J by 4 bases, with 11 bases left in between. CDR3 in amino acids: CASSRDGGNEKLFF. In nucleotides, the CDR3 is TGTGCCAGCAGCCGGGACGGGGGTAATGAAAAACTGTTTTTT.

The gene calls are TRBV5-1 and TRBJ1-1; TRBD1 might be the D (6 bases). CDR3 length: 15 residues. Trimming removed 4 bases at V and 3 bases at J, with 16 bases between. Per germline, CDR1 SGHRS and CDR2 YFSETQ. The CDR3 spells CASSLLTGLHTEAFF. CDR3 in DNA: TGCGCCAGCAGCCTTCTGACAGGCTTGCACACTGAAGCTTTCTTT. Filled out from reference TRBV5-1 and TRBJ1-1, the complete variable domain reads KAGVTQTPRYLIKTRGQQVTLSCSPISGHRSVSWYQQTPGQGLQFLFEYFSETQRNKGNFPGRFSGRQFSNSRSEMNVSTLELGDSALYLCASSLLTGLHTEAFFGQGTRLTVV.

J is TRBJ2-3 and V is TRBV25-1; TRBD1 matches 8 bases. Trimming removed 5 bases from V and 3 bases from J; junction bases left unmatched: 7. This CDR3 region has 15 residues. Per the germline V gene, CDR1 is MGHDK and CDR2 is SYGVNS. CDR3 amino acids: CASSLQGVGTDTQYF. The CDR3 DNA reads as TGTGCCAGCAGTTTACAGGGGGTTGGTACAGATACGCAGTATTTT. Looking up the rest from reference TRBV25-1 and TRBJ2-3 gives the full variable domain: EADIYQTPRYLVIGTGKKITLECSQTMGHDKMYWYQQDPGMELHLIHYSYGVNSTEKGDLSSESTVSRIRTEHFPLTLESARPSHTSQYLCASSLQGVGTDTQYFGPGTRLTVL.

The V and J genes are TRBV11-2 and TRBJ1-1; the D gene is possibly TRBD1 (5 bases). With 1 base removed from V and 3 bases from J, the gap between germline ends came to 12 bases. Looked up from germline, CDR1 is SGHAT and CDR2 is FQNNGV. This CDR3 region has 15 residues. The CDR3 DNA reads as TGTGCCAGCAGCTTAGGTTTAGGGGCTTACACTGAAGCTTTCTTT. The encoded protein is CASSLGLGAYTEAFF.

The chain recombines TRBV18 with TRBJ1-2; TRBD1 aligns across 7 bases. After removal of 3 bases from V and 4 bases from J, the junction contained 8 bases not matched to a gene. Germline CDR1 and CDR2: KGHSH and LQKENI. This CDR3 spans 15 amino acids. Here the CDR3 DNA reads TGTGCCAGCTCACCGACCACAGGGGACGGCTATGGCTACACCTTC. This gives the protein CASSPTTGDGYGYTF.